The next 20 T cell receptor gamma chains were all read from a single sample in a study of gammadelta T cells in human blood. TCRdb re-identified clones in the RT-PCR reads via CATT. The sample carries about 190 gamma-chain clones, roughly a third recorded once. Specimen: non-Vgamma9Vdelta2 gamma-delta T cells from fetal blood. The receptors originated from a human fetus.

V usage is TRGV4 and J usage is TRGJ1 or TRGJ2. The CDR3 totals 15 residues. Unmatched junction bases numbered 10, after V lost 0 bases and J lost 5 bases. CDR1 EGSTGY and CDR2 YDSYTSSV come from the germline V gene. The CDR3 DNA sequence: TGTGCCACCTGGGATGGGCTTTTGGGGAATTATAAGAAACTCTTT. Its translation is CATWDGLLGNYKKLF.

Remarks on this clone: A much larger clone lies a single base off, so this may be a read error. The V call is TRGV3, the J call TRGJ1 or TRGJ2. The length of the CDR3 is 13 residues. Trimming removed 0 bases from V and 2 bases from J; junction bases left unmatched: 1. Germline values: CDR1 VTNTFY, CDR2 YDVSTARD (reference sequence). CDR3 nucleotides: TGTGCCACCTGGGACAGGCATTATTATAAGAAACTCTTT. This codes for CATWDRHYYKKLF.

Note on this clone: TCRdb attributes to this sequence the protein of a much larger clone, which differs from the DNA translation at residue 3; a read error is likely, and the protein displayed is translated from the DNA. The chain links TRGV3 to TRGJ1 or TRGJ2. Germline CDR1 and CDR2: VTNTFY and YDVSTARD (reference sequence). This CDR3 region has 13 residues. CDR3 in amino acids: CAPWDRLYYKKLF. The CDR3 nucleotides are TGTGCCCCCTGGGACAGGCTCTATTATAAGAAACTCTTT.

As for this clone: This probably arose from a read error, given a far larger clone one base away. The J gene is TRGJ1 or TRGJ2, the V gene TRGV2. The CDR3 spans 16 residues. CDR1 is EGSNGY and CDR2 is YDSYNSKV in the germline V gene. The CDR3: CAAWDGPSLDYYKKLF. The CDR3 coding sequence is TGTGCCGCCTGGGACGGGCCGAGTTTGGATTATTATAAGAAACTCTTT.

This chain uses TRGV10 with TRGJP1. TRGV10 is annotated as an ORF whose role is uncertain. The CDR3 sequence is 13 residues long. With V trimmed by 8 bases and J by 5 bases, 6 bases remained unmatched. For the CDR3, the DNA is TGTGCTGCGTGGGAAGAAACTGGTTGGTTCAAGATATTT. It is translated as CAAWEETGWFKIF.

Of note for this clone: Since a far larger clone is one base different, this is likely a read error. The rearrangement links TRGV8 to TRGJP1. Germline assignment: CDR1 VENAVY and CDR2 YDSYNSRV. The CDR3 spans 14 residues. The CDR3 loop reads CAAWDMVTGWFKIF. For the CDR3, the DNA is TGTGCCGCCTGGGATATGGTAACTGGTTGGTTCAAGATATTT.

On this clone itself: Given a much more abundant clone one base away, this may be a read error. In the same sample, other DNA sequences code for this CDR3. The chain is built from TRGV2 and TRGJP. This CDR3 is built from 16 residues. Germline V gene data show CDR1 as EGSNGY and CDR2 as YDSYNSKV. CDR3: CATWDGRELGKKIKVF. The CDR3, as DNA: TGTGCCACCTGGGACGGGCGGGAGTTGGGCAAAAAGATCAAGGTATTT.

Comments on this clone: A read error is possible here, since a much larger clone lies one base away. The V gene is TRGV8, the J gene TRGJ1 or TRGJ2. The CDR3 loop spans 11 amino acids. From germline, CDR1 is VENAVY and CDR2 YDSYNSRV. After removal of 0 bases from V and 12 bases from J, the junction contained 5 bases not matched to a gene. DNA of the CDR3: TGTGCCACCTGGGATAGGGATAGGAAACTCTTT. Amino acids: CATWDRDRKLF.

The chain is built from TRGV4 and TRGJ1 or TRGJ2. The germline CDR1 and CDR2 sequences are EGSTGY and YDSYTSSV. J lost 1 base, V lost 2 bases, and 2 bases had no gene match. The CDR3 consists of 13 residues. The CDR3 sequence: CATWDVNYYKKLF. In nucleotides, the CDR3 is TGTGCCACCTGGGATGTAAATTATTATAAGAAACTCTTT.

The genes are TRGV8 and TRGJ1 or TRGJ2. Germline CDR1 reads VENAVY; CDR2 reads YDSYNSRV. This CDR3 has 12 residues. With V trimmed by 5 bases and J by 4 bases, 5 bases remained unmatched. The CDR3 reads CATWGLYYKKLF. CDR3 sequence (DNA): TGTGCCACCTGGGGGCTGTATTATAAGAAACTCTTT.

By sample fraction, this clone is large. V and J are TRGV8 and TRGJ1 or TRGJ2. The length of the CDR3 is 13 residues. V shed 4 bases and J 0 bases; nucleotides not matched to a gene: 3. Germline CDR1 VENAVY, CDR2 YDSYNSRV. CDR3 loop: CATWEPNYYKKLF. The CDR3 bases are TGTGCCACCTGGGAACCGAATTATTATAAGAAACTCTTT.

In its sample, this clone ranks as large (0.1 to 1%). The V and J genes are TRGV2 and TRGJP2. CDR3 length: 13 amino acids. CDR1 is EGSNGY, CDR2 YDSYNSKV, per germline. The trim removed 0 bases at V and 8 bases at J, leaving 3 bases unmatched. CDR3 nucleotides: TGTGCCACCTGGGACGGGCGAGATTGGATCAAGACGTTT. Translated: CATWDGRDWIKTF.

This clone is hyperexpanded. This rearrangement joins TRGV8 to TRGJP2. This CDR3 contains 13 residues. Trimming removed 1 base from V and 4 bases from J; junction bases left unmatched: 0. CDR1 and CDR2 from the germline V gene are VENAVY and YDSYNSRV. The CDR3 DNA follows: TGTGCCACCTGGGATAGTAGTGATTGGATCAAGACGTTT. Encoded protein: CATWDSSDWIKTF.

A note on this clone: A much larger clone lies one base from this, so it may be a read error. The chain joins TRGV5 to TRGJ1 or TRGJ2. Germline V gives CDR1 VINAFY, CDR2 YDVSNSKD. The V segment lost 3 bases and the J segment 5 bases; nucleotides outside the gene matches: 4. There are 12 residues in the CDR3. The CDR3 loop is CATWDWHYKKLF. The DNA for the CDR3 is TGTGCCACCTGGGACTGGCATTATAAGAAACTCTTT.

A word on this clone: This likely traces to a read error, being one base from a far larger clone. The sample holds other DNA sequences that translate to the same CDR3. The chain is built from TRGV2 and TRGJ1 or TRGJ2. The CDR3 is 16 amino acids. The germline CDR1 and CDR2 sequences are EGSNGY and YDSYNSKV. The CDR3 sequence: CATWDGPSLDYYKKLF. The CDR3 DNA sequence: TGTGCCACCTGGGACGGGCCGAGTTTGGATTATTACAAGAAACTCTTT.

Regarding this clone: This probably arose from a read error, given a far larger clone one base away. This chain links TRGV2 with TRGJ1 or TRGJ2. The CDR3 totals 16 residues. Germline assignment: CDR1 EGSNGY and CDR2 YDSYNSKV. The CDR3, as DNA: TGTGCCACCTGGGACGGGCCGAGTTTGGATTATTATAAGGAACTCTTT. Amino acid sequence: CATWDGPSLDYYKELF.

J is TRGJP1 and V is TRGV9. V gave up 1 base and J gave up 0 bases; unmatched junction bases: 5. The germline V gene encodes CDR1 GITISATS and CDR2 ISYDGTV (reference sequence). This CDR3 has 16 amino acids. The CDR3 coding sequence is TGTGCCTTGTGGGAGGTCCATGATACCACTGGTTGGTTCAAGATATTT. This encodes CALWEVHDTTGWFKIF.

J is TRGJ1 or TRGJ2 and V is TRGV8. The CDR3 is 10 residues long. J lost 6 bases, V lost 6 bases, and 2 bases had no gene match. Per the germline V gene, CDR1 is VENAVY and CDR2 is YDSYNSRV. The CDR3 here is CATWSYKKLF. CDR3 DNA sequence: TGTGCCACCTGGAGTTATAAGAAACTCTTT.

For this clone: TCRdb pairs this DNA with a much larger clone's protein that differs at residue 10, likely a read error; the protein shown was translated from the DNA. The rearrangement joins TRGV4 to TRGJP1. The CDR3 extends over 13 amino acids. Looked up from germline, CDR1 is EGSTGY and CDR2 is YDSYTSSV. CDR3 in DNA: TGTGCCACCTGGGATACCACTGGTTGGGTCAAGATATTT. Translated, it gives CATWDTTGWVKIF.

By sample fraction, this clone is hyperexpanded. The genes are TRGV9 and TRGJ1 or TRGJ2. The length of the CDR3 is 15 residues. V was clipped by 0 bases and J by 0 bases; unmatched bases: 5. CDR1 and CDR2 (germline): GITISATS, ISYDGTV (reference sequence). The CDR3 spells CALWEVLGNYYKKLF. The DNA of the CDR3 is TGTGCCTTGTGGGAGGTGCTAGGGAATTATTATAAGAAACTCTTT.